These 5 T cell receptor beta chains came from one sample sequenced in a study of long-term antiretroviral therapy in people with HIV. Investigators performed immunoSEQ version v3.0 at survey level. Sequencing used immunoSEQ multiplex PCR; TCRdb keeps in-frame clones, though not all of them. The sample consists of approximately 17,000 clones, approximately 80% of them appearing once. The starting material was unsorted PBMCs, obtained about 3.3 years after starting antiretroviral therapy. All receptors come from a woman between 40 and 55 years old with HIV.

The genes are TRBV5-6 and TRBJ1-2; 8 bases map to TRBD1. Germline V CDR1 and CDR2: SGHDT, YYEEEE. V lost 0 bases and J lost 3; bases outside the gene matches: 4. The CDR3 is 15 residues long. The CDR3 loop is CASSLGLQGDYGYTF. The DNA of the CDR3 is TGTGCCAGCAGCTTGGGGTTACAGGGGGACTATGGCTACACCTTC.

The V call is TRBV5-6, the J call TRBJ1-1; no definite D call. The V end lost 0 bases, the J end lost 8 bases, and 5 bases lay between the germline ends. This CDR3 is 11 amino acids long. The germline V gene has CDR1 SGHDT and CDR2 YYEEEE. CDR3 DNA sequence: TGTGCCAGCAGCTTGGCCAGAGAAGCTTTCTTT. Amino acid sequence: CASSLAREAFF.

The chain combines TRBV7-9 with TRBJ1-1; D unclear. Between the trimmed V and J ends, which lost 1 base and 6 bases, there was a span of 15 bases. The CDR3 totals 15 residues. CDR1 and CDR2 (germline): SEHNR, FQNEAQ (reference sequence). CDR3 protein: CASSLGGGGAAEAFF. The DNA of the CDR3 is TGTGCCAGCAGCTTAGGAGGAGGTGGCGCGGCTGAAGCTTTCTTT.

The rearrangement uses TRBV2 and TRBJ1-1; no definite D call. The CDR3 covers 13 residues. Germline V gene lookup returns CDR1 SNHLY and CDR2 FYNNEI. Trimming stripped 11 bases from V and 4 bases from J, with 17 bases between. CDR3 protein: CACTSGPVTEAFF. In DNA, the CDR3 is TGTGCCTGTACATCGGGCCCTGTCACTGAAGCTTTCTTT.

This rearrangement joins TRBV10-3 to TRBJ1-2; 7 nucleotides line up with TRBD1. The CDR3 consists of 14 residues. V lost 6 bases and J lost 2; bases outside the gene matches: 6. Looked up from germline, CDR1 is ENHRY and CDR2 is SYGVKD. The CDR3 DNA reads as TGTGCCATCAGCCAGACAGGGAAAAACTATGGCTACACCTTC. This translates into CAISQTGKNYGYTF.